One sample yielded the 21 T cell receptor beta chains listed below, sequenced in a study of blood T cell repertoires in COVID-19. Clones were sequenced by immunoSEQ multiplex PCR, and TCRdb holds only the in-frame ones, with some missing. The data hold some 98,000 clones, with 82% observed a single time. Material: peripheral blood. These receptors all come from a man between 70 and 80 years old with active or convalescent COVID-19.

This clone was seen only once. The chain joins TRBV19 to TRBJ2-1; unclear D gene. This CDR3 region has 12 residues. Germline lookup yields CDR1 LNHDA and CDR2 SQIVND (reference sequence). V was shortened by 3 bases and J by 8 bases, with 8 bases between the two germline ends. CDR3 amino acids: CASSISADEQFF. For the CDR3, the DNA is TGTGCCAGTAGTATTTCGGCGGATGAGCAGTTCTTC.

This clone was picked up one time. V and J are TRBV9 and TRBJ1-2; TRBD1 might be the D (5 bases). Germline V CDR1 and CDR2: SGDLS, YYNGEE. The CDR3 totals 14 residues. The V gene lost 0 bases and the J gene lost 4 bases, with 10 bases spanning the gap. The CDR3 sequence: CASSVEDSPYGYTF. The CDR3 DNA reads as TGTGCCAGCAGCGTAGAAGACAGCCCCTATGGCTACACCTTC.

The gene calls are TRBV5-3 and TRBJ1-1; 7 bases agree with TRBD1. TRBV5-3 is identified as an open reading frame with a role that is uncertain. The CDR3 extends over 14 amino acids. J was trimmed by 3 bases and V by 4 bases; bases with no gene match: 6. This CDR3 reads CARSTDRDYTEAFF. The CDR3 coding sequence is TGTGCCAGAAGCACTGACAGGGACTACACTGAAGCTTTCTTT.

This chain joins TRBV21-1 and TRBJ2-7; the tabulated D call, TRBD1, remains unverified against the DNA. TRBV21-1 is noted as a pseudogene. This CDR3 has 12 amino acids. The CDR3 sequence: CASPQGAGEQYF. CDR3 nucleotide sequence: TGTGCCAGCCCTCAGGGGGCGGGGGAGCAGTACTTC.

The rearrangement uses TRBV5-1 and TRBJ1-2, with 7 bases lining up with TRBD1. CDR3 length equals 16 residues. J lost 4 bases, V lost 0 bases, and 9 bases had no gene match. CDR1 is SGHRS and CDR2 is YFSETQ in the germline V gene. The CDR3 DNA sequence: TGCGCCAGCAGCTTGGTCCCAGGGGGTGAAGGCTATGGCTACACCTTC. Protein product: CASSLVPGGEGYGYTF.

The chain uses TRBV5-5 and TRBJ1-6; 9 bases map to TRBD1. Germline assignment: CDR1 SGHKS and CDR2 YYEKEE (reference sequence). This CDR3 region has 15 residues. Unmatched junction bases numbered 7, after V lost 4 bases and J lost 8 bases. DNA for the CDR3: TGTGCCAGCAGCATTCTGGACAGGGGATATTCACCCCTCCACTTT. Translating it yields CASSILDRGYSPLHF.

This chain connects TRBV5-1 to TRBJ2-2; 10 nucleotides align to TRBD2. Losses at the gene ends were 2 bases for V and 5 bases for J; bases not matched to a gene: 12. The CDR3 totals 18 residues. Germline assignment: CDR1 SGHRS and CDR2 YFSETQ. The CDR3 DNA follows: TGCGCCAGCAGCTTCCAGCGGGGGGGCGCAATTAGAACCGGGGAGCTGTTTTTT. It yields the protein CASSFQRGGAIRTGELFF.

The rearrangement links TRBV18 to TRBJ1-2; perhaps TRBD1 as D (6 bases). CDR3 length: 14 amino acids. Germline assignment: CDR1 KGHSH and CDR2 LQKENI. Trimming removed 3 bases from V and 6 bases from J, with 14 bases in between. The CDR3 reads CASSPDRNGNGYTF. DNA for the CDR3: TGTGCCAGCTCACCGGACAGAAATGGGAATGGCTACACCTTC. The whole variable domain, remainder taken from reference TRBV18 and TRBJ1-2, is NAGVMQNPRHLVRRRGQEARLRCSPMKGHSHVYWYRQLPEEGLKFMVYLQKENIIDESGMPKERFSAEFPKEGPSILRIQQVVRGDSAAYFCASSPDRNGNGYTFGSGTRLTVV.

The chain links TRBV4-1 to TRBJ2-1, with D unresolved. With 0 bases removed from V and 0 bases from J, the gap between germline ends came to 9 bases. Germline V gives CDR1 MGHRA, CDR2 YSYEKL. This CDR3 has 16 amino acids. The CDR3 nucleotides read TGCGCCAGCAGCCAAGATAACTGGAGCTCCTACAATGAGCAGTTCTTC. This sequence encodes CASSQDNWSSYNEQFF.

The chain uses TRBV7-2 and TRBJ1-2; TRBD1 agrees at 9 bases. Germline V gene lookup returns CDR1 SGHTA and CDR2 FQGNSA. J was trimmed by 8 bases and V by 3 bases; bases with no gene match: 7. This CDR3 has 14 residues. CDR3 amino acids: CASSFPGTGKGYTF. CDR3 bases: TGTGCCAGCAGCTTCCCCGGGACAGGGAAAGGCTACACCTTC.

The chain couples TRBV19 to TRBJ2-5, with D possibly matching TRBD2 (6 bases). Germline lookup yields CDR1 LNHDA and CDR2 SQIVND (reference sequence). With 5 bases removed from V and 1 base from J, the gap between germline ends came to 17 bases. The CDR3 loop spans 16 amino acids. The CDR3 sequence: CASSPHRRGSQETQYF. The CDR3 DNA reads as TGTGCCAGTAGTCCCCACAGGCGGGGATCCCAAGAGACCCAGTACTTC. The variable domain in full, completed from reference TRBV19 and TRBJ2-5, reads DGGITQSPKYLFRKEGQNVTLSCEQNLNHDAMYWYRQDPGQGLRLIYYSQIVNDFQKGDIAEGYSVSREKKESFPLTVTSAQKNPTAFYLCASSPHRRGSQETQYFGPGTRLLVL.

The rearrangement links TRBV30 to TRBJ1-5; 8 nucleotides agree with TRBD1. The CDR3 has 16 amino acids. V was pared by 1 base and J by 6 bases, with 11 bases of the junction left unmatched. Germline V gene sequence: CDR1 GTSNPN, CDR2 SVGIG (reference sequence). The CDR3 bases are TGTGCCTGGAGTGCCCCCCTCCAGGGGGCGGGTCAGCCCCAGCATTTT. Its translation is CAWSAPLQGAGQPQHF. The full variable domain, in which reference TRBV30 and TRBJ1-5 provide the parts outside the CDR3, is SQTIHQWPATLVQPVGSPLSLECTVEGTSNPNLYWYRQAAGRGLQLLFYSVGIGQISSEVPQNLSASRPQDRQFILSSKKLLLSDSGFYLCAWSAPLQGAGQPQHFGDGTRLSIL.

The chain joins TRBV7-8 to TRBJ2-5; 10 nucleotides agree with TRBD2. V was pared by 2 bases and J by 4 bases, with 4 bases of the junction left unmatched. The CDR3 sequence is 15 residues long. CDR1 is SGHVS, CDR2 FQNEAQ, per germline. The CDR3 region has the DNA TGTGCCAGCAGCTTAATGACTAGCGGGCGAGAGACCCAGTACTTC. Protein sequence: CASSLMTSGRETQYF.

This clone was picked up a small number of times. The J gene is TRBJ1-2, the V gene TRBV24-1; unclear D gene. The CDR3 runs 13 residues. V dropped 1 base and J dropped 4 bases, with 6 bases sitting between them. Germline CDR1 is KGHDR and CDR2 is SFDVKD. The CDR3 region is CATSDFEFYGYTF. The CDR3 DNA reads as TGTGCCACCAGTGATTTTGAGTTCTATGGCTACACCTTC.

This clone was detected a few times. The rearrangement joins TRBV7-3 to TRBJ2-5; a weak D match, TRBD1 (6 bases). Trimming shortened V by 5 bases and J by 5 bases, and 12 bases separated the two germline ends. The V gene's germline CDR1 is SGHTA and CDR2 FQGTGA. CDR3 size: 13 residues. In DNA form, the CDR3 reads TGTGCCAGCAGCCCTACAGGGATGGAGACCCAGTACTTC. It specifies CASSPTGMETQYF.

This chain uses TRBV14 with TRBJ2-7, with D perhaps matching TRBD2 (6 bases). Germline V CDR1 and CDR2: SGHDN, FVKESK. The CDR3 has 15 amino acids. Trimming removed 5 bases at V and 2 bases at J, with 16 bases between. The CDR3 DNA follows: TGTGCCAGCAGCTTTTCTAGCGTACCCACCTACGAGCAGTACTTC. It yields the protein CASSFSSVPTYEQYF.

The chain couples TRBV4-1 to TRBJ1-4; D is undetermined. This CDR3 is 16 amino acids long. CDR1 is MGHRA, CDR2 YSYEKL, per germline. V lost 3 bases and J 2 bases, leaving 13 bases between the germline ends. CDR3 sequence (DNA): TGCGCCAGCAGCCATCCGCAACCGGGTACTAATGAAAAACTGTTTTTT. Its translation: CASSHPQPGTNEKLFF.

The chain joins TRBV6-2 or TRBV6-3 to TRBJ2-2, with D maybe TRBD1 (6 bases). CDR3 length: 16 residues. Germline values: CDR1 MNHEY, CDR2 SVGEGT. The V end lost 0 bases, the J end lost 8 bases, and 16 bases lay between the germline ends. CDR3 region: CASSYSGGPRGGELFF. CDR3 in DNA: TGTGCCAGCAGTTACTCAGGGGGACCTCGGGGAGGGGAGCTGTTTTTT.

This chain links TRBV11-3 with TRBJ1-1; D not resolved. CDR3 length: 14 amino acids. V was pared by 4 bases and J by 2 bases, with 11 bases between. The germline V gene encodes CDR1 SGHNT and CDR2 YENEEA. The CDR3 nucleotides read TGTGCCAGCAGCTCTGAGCCGCATAACACTGAAGCTTTCTTT. This codes for CASSSEPHNTEAFF.

The gene calls are TRBV7-6 and TRBJ1-5, with D possibly TRBD1 on 6 matching bases. The CDR3 has 13 amino acids. The germline gives CDR1 SGHVS, CDR2 FNYEAQ. Trimming removed 5 bases from V and 4 bases from J, with 9 bases in between. CDR3 DNA: TGTGCCAGCAGCCACGACAGGAATCAGCCCCAGCATTTT. Encoded protein: CASSHDRNQPQHF.

This clone was observed once. The chain couples TRBV14 to TRBJ1-1; D gene uncertain. V was shortened by 1 base and J by 5 bases, with 17 bases between the two germline ends. The CDR3 has 16 amino acids. From germline, CDR1 is SGHDN and CDR2 FVKESK. As DNA, the CDR3 is TGTGCCAGCAGCCAAGTGGGAGGTACGGGGTTAACTGAAGCTTTCTTT. Protein product: CASSQVGGTGLTEAFF.